The 7 T cell receptor beta chains presented below share a single source sample, sequenced in a study of blood T cell repertoires in COVID-19. Produced via immunoSEQ multiplex PCR; TCRdb's table is partial and in-frame only. The sample includes about 130,000 clones, about 86% of them seen just once. The sequenced sample was PBMCs or T cells enriched from blood (not recorded which). These receptors came from a man in his fifties or sixties who had recovered from COVID-19.

This clone occurred a few times. The genes are TRBV29-1 and TRBJ2-7, with 9 nucleotides matching TRBD2. The CDR3 is made up of 14 amino acids. Trimming took 1 base from V and 1 from J; bases not matched to a gene: 2. Germline V gene lookup returns CDR1 SQVTM and CDR2 ANQGSEA. The CDR3 protein is CSVEGRGGSYEQYF. CDR3 in DNA: TGCAGCGTTGAAGGGCGGGGGGGGTCCTACGAGCAGTACTTC.

The chain combines TRBV4-3 with TRBJ2-3; 10 bases fit TRBD1. The germline V gene encodes CDR1 LGHNA and CDR2 YSLEER. J gave up 4 bases and V 0 bases, and 4 bases lay outside the gene matches. The CDR3 runs to 16 residues. The CDR3 reads CASSQDRGQGSDTQYF. In DNA form, the CDR3 reads TGCGCCAGCAGCCAAGATCGGGGACAGGGGTCAGATACGCAGTATTTT.

The gene calls are TRBV20-1 and TRBJ2-4; a weak D match, TRBD2 (6 bases). The germline V gene has CDR1 DFQATT and CDR2 SNEGSKA (reference sequence). The ends were cut back, 3 bases at V and 6 bases at J, with 12 bases in the middle. The CDR3 is 13 amino acids. In DNA, the CDR3 is TGCAGTGCTAGTGAGGAGGGTACAAACATTCAGTACTTC. Its translation: CSASEEGTNIQYF.

This chain joins TRBV6-2 or TRBV6-3 and TRBJ2-5; D unclear. Germline assignment: CDR1 MNHEY and CDR2 SVGEGT. V was pared by 4 bases and J by 2 bases, with 5 bases between. The CDR3 consists of 12 residues. In DNA, the CDR3 is TGTGCCAGCAGTTCTATGCAAGAGACCCAGTACTTC. This gives the protein CASSSMQETQYF.

The rearrangement joins TRBV24-1 to TRBJ1-2, with D possibly being TRBD1 (5 bases). This CDR3 has 14 amino acids. Germline V gene lookup returns CDR1 KGHDR and CDR2 SFDVKD. V lost 2 bases, J lost 3 bases, and 9 bases lay in between. The DNA for the CDR3 is TGTGCCACCAGTGATTCCGGCAGGGACTATGGCTACACCTTC. Its translation is CATSDSGRDYGYTF.

The genes are TRBV6-6 and TRBJ1-6; possible D gene TRBD1, 5 bases. The CDR3 loop spans 15 amino acids. Trimming took 6 bases from V and 7 from J, leaving 16 bases between them. The germline V gene encodes CDR1 MNHNY and CDR2 SVGAGI (reference sequence). CDR3 protein: CASRPTGTPNSPLHF. For the CDR3, the DNA is TGTGCCAGCAGACCTACCGGGACTCCCAATTCACCCCTCCACTTT.

The chain carries TRBV9 and TRBJ1-1; D might be TRBD1 (5 bases). The germline V and J ends were trimmed by 0 bases and 1 base, with 10 bases remaining between them. Germline V gene lookup returns CDR1 SGDLS and CDR2 YYNGEE. The CDR3 contains 15 residues. The CDR3 coding sequence is TGTGCCAGCAGCGTAGGGGGCTCAACGAACACTGAAGCTTTCTTT. Translated: CASSVGGSTNTEAFF. Full variable domain (rest looked up from reference TRBV9 and TRBJ1-1): DSGVTQTPKHLITATGQRVTLRCSPRSGDLSVYWYQQSLDQGLQFLIQYYNGEERAKGNILERFSAQQFPDLHSELNLSSLELGDSALYFCASSVGGSTNTEAFFGQGTRLTVV.